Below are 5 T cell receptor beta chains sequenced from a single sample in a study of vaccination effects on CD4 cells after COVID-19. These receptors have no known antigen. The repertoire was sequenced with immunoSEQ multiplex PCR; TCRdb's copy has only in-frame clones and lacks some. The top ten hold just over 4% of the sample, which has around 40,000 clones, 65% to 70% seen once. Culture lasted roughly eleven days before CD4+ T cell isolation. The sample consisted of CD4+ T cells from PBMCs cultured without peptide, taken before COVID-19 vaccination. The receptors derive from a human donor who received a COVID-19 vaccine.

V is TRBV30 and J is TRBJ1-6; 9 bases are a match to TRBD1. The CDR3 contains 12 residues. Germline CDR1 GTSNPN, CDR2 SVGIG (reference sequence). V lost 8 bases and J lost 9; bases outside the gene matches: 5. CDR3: CAGTGGPSPLHF. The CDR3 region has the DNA TGTGCCGGAACAGGGGGCCCTTCACCCCTCCACTTT.

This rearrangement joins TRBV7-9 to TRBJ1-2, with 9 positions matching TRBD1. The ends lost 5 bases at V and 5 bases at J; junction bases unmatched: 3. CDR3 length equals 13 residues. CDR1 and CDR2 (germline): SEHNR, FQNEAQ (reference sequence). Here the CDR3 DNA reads TGTGCCAGCAGCCCAGGACAGGGGTATGGCTACACCTTC. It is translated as CASSPGQGYGYTF.

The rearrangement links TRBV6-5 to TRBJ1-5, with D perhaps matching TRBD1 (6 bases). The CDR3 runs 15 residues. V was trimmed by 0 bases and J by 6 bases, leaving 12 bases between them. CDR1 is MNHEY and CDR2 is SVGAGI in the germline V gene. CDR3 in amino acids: CASSYSPQGRQPQHF. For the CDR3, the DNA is TGTGCCAGCAGTTACTCGCCGCAGGGGCGTCAGCCCCAGCATTTT.

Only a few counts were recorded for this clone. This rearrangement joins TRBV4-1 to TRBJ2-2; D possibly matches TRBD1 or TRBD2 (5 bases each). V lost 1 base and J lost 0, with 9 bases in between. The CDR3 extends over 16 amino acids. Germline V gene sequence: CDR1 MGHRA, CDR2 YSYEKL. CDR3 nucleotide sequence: TGCGCCAGCAGCCAAGCAACGGGGCCGAACACCGGGGAGCTGTTTTTT. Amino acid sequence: CASSQATGPNTGELFF.

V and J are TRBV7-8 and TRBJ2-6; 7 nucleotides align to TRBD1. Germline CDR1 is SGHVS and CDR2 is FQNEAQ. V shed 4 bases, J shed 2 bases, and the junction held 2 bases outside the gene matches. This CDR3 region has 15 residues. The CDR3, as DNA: TGTGCCAGCAGCTCAGACAGGGCTGGGGCCAACGTCCTGACTTTC. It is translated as CASSSDRAGANVLTF.